The 2 T cell receptor beta chains below all came from one sample that was sequenced in a study of blood T cell repertoires in COVID-19. The table came from immunoSEQ multiplex PCR; TCRdb's copy has only in-frame clones and leaves some out. The table includes roughly 370,000 clones, 87% detected once. The sequenced sample consisted of PBMCs or T cells enriched from blood (not recorded which). These receptors came from a woman aged 45 to 65 who had recovered from COVID-19.

The chain has TRBV9 and TRBJ1-1; D uncertain. The CDR3 totals 15 residues. V gave up 0 bases and J gave up 1 base, with 10 bases separating them. Germline CDR1 is SGDLS and CDR2 is YYNGEE. CDR3 amino acids: CASSVVSRTNTEAFF. The CDR3 DNA reads TGTGCCAGCAGCGTAGTTAGCCGAACGAACACTGAAGCTTTCTTT.

The chain carries TRBV29-1 and TRBJ1-2; D is unresolved. The V gene lost 0 bases and the J gene lost 8 bases, with 16 bases spanning the gap. CDR1 SQVTM and CDR2 ANQGSEA come from the germline V gene. The CDR3 contains 14 residues. The CDR3 here is CSVEDRGLYGGYTF. The DNA for the CDR3 is TGCAGCGTTGAAGATCGAGGGTTGTATGGGGGCTACACCTTC.